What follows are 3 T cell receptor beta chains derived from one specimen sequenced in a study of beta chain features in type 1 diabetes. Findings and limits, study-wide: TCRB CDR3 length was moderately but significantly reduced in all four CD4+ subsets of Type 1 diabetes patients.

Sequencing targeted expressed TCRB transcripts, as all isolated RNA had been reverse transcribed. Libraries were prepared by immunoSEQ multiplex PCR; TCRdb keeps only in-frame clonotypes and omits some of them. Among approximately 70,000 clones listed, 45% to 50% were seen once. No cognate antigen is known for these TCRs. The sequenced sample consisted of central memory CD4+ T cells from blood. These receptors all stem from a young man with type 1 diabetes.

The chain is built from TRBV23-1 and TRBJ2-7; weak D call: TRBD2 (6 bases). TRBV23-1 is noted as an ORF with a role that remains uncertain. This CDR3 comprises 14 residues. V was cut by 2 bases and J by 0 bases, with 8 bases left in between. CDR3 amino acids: CASSQAGSSYEQYF. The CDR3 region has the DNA TGCGCCAGCAGTCAAGCCGGGAGCTCCTACGAGCAGTACTTC.

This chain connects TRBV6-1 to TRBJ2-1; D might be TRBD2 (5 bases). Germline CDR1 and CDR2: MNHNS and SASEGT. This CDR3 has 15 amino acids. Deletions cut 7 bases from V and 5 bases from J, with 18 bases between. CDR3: CASNSLRTADNEQFF. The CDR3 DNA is TGTGCCAGCAACTCCCTCAGAACAGCGGACAATGAGCAGTTCTTC.

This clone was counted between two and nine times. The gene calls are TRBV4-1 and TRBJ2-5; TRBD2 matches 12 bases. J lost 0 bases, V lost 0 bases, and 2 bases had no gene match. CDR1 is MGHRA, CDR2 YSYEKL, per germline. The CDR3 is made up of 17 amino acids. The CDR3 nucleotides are TGCGCCAGCAGCCAAGATGGACTAGCGGGGAACCAAGAGACCCAGTACTTC. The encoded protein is CASSQDGLAGNQETQYF.